Presented here are 5 T cell receptor beta chains from one specimen sequenced in a study of T cell responses to AZD1222 COVID-19 vaccine. TCRdb's table, derived via immunoSEQ multiplex PCR, lists solely in-frame clones and lacks some. The data contain 70,000 to 75,000 clones, around three quarters of them singletons. The specimen comprised peripheral blood, sampled 28 days after the second AZD1222 dose. Every receptor here comes from an adult who received the AZD1222 COVID-19 vaccine.

The chain carries TRBV19 and TRBJ1-5; TRBD1 is a possible D gene (6 bases). Trimming removed 1 base at V and 4 bases at J, with 17 bases between. Per the germline V gene, CDR1 is LNHDA and CDR2 is SQIVND (reference sequence). The CDR3 spans 17 residues. CDR3 region: CASSIGIQGWGNQPQHF. The CDR3 bases are TGTGCCAGTAGTATAGGTATACAGGGTTGGGGAAATCAGCCCCAGCATTTT.

This chain connects TRBV28 to TRBJ1-1; D is unclear. Per the germline V gene, CDR1 is MDHEN and CDR2 is SYDVKM. Between the trimmed V and J ends, which lost 4 bases and 0 bases, there was a span of 9 bases. The CDR3 has 14 residues. The CDR3 DNA reads as TGTGCCAGCAGTTGGGGAACACTGAACACTGAAGCTTTCTTT. Translating gives CASSWGTLNTEAFF. Looking up the rest from reference TRBV28 and TRBJ1-1 gives the full variable domain: DVKVTQSSRYLVKRTGEKVFLECVQDMDHENMFWYRQDPGLGLRLIYFSYDVKMKEKGDIPEGYSVSREKKERFSLILESASTNQTSMYLCASSWGTLNTEAFFGQGTRLTVV.

This chain uses TRBV19 with TRBJ1-6; the match to TRBD1 covers 7 bases. The CDR3 has 15 residues. V gave up 3 bases and J gave up 9 bases; unmatched junction bases: 8. Germline lookup yields CDR1 LNHDA and CDR2 SQIVND (reference sequence). This CDR3 is CASSMETGTVSPLHF. Here the CDR3 DNA reads TGTGCCAGTAGTATGGAGACAGGGACGGTTTCACCCCTCCACTTT. Drawing the rest from reference TRBV19 and TRBJ1-6, the complete variable domain is DGGITQSPKYLFRKEGQNVTLSCEQNLNHDAMYWYRQDPGQGLRLIYYSQIVNDFQKGDIAEGYSVSREKKESFPLTVTSAQKNPTAFYLCASSMETGTVSPLHFGNGTRLTVT.

The V and J genes are TRBV28 and TRBJ2-4, with 8 bases matching TRBD1. There are 14 residues in the CDR3. Germline trimming cut 3 bases from V and 7 bases from J; bases unmatched to any gene: 5. CDR1 and CDR2 (germline): MDHEN, SYDVKM. CDR3 bases: TGTGCCAGCAGTTTCAGGGGGCGCGTGAACATTCAGTACTTC. Its protein product is CASSFRGRVNIQYF.

V usage is TRBV7-6 and J usage is TRBJ2-7, with 12 bases matching TRBD1. J was trimmed by 3 bases and V by 5 bases; bases with no gene match: 8. The CDR3 covers 16 residues. Germline lookup yields CDR1 SGHVS and CDR2 FNYEAQ. CDR3 sequence: CASSRSGTGGHYEQYF. DNA of the CDR3: TGTGCCAGCAGCCGATCCGGGACAGGGGGCCACTACGAGCAGTACTTC.